The clone carrying this T cell receptor (beta chain) was counted between two and nine times. What it binds is not known. The sample originates from a study of T cell responses to AZD1222 COVID-19 vaccine. Findings and caveats of the study: Increases in Spike-specific TCR breadth and depth were seen after two AZD1222 doses. Donors skewed white British and female; clonal diversity was possibly underestimated. Only six or seven AZD1222 recipients were seropositive at baseline.

TCRdb's copy holds only in-frame clones and misses some; the assay was immunoSEQ multiplex PCR. The data hold approximately 110,000 clones, with around 85% observed a single time. This sample comprised peripheral blood, obtained on day 0 of AZD1222 vaccination. The sequence derives from an adult in good health.

The CDR3 DNA follows: TGTGCCAGTAGTACCTCTTTGGACAGGGGAAATGAGCAGTTCTTC. Its protein is CASSTSLDRGNEQFF. V and J are TRBV19 and TRBJ2-1, with 9 bases fitting TRBD1. CDR1 LNHDA and CDR2 SQIVND come from the germline V gene (reference sequence). CDR3 length equals 15 residues. V shed 4 bases, J shed 7 bases, and the junction held 8 bases outside the gene matches.